Presented here are 24 T cell receptor beta chains from one specimen sequenced in a study of beta chain features in type 1 diabetes. The whole isolated RNA underwent reverse transcription, so sequencing captured expressed TCRB transcripts. Libraries were prepared by immunoSEQ multiplex PCR; TCRdb keeps only in-frame clonotypes and omits some of them. Of about 360,000 clones detected, roughly 13% appear once; the ten largest clones hold 0.015% to 0.02%. Sequencing was done on a sample of naive CD4+ T cells from blood. These receptors all stem from a man between 18 and 35 years old in good health.

This clone was observed a few times. The J gene is TRBJ1-6, the V gene TRBV30; D not resolved. The CDR3 consists of 15 residues. The germline CDR1 and CDR2 sequences are GTSNPN and SVGIG (reference sequence). V lost 4 bases, J lost 11 bases, and 21 bases lay in between. This CDR3 reads CAWNNGRRGFAPLHF. CDR3 DNA sequence: TGTGCCTGGAATAACGGCAGGCGCGGGTTTGCACCCCTCCACTTT.

For this clone: The sample holds other DNA sequences that translate to the same CDR3. This chain joins TRBV4-3 and TRBJ2-1; 10 positions agree with TRBD2. The CDR3 covers 15 residues. Trimming took 1 base from V and 5 from J; bases not matched to a gene: 2. Germline V lookup: CDR1 LGHNA, CDR2 YSLEER. CDR3 sequence reads: CASSQGLAGDNEQFF. CDR3 sequence (DNA): TGCGCCAGCAGCCAAGGTCTAGCGGGGGACAATGAGCAGTTCTTC.

The V call is TRBV5-4, the J call TRBJ1-2; 11 bases match TRBD1. CDR3 length: 16 residues. The V and J ends lost 4 bases and 11 bases, in that order; junction bases with no gene match: 16. Germline lookup yields CDR1 SGHNT and CDR2 YYREEE (reference sequence). The CDR3 region is CASSQGSGTGGGYYTF. The CDR3 coding sequence is TGTGCCAGCAGCCAAGGATCTGGGACAGGGGGGGGCTATTACACCTTC. Combining the CDR3 with reference TRBV5-4 and TRBJ1-2 gives the whole variable domain ETGVTQSPTHLIKTRGQQVTLRCSSQSGHNTVSWYQQALGQGPQFIFQYYREEENGRGNFPPRFSGLQFPNYSSELNVNALELDDSALYLCASSQGSGTGGGYYTFGSGTRLTVV.

The V and J genes are TRBV7-3 and TRBJ2-1; D may be TRBD1 (6 bases). This CDR3 has 13 residues. Germline loops: CDR1 SGHTA, CDR2 FQGTGA. Trimming shortened V by 4 bases and J by 9 bases, and 13 bases separated the two germline ends. CDR3: CASSSQGNSEQFF. CDR3 nucleotides: TGTGCCAGCAGCTCACAGGGAAATAGTGAGCAGTTCTTC.

The table lists this clone with a few counts. The V gene is TRBV6-6, the J gene TRBJ1-5; tentatively, D is TRBD1 (5 bases). Germline CDR1 is MNHNY and CDR2 is SVGAGI (reference sequence). Between the trimmed V and J ends, which lost 3 bases and 8 bases, there was a span of 14 bases. CDR3 length equals 14 residues. Written as DNA, the CDR3 is TGTGCCAGCAGTTATAGGGGTGAAGGGGAGCCCCAGCATTTT. Encoded protein: CASSYRGEGEPQHF.

J is TRBJ1-2 and V is TRBV30; D remains unclear. The CDR3 runs to 11 residues. Germline CDR1 is GTSNPN and CDR2 is SVGIG (reference sequence). V was pared by 4 bases and J by 3 bases, with 6 bases between. CDR3 region: CAWTSYYGYTF. CDR3 in DNA: TGTGCCTGGACTTCTTACTATGGCTACACCTTC.

The chain employs TRBV9 and TRBJ1-2, with D maybe TRBD1 (5 bases). V lost 3 bases and J lost 0, with 12 bases in between. Germline V gene data show CDR1 as SGDLS and CDR2 as YYNGEE. CDR3 length: 15 residues. CDR3 nucleotides: TGTGCCAGCAGCGGCAACAGGAAAGCTAACTATGGCTACACCTTC. This sequence encodes CASSGNRKANYGYTF.

The table lists this clone with a few counts. The chain joins TRBV4-3 to TRBJ2-5; TRBD1 agrees at 7 bases. The CDR3 contains 16 residues. CDR1 and CDR2 (germline): LGHNA, YSLEER. V dropped 0 bases and J dropped 5; count of bases not matched to a gene: 9. The CDR3 DNA follows: TGCGCCAGCAGCCAAGAGAGGGGGCTATTTGGCGAGACCCAGTACTTC. Amino acid sequence: CASSQERGLFGETQYF.

This rearrangement joins TRBV28 to TRBJ2-7; 13 bases line up with TRBD2. V lost 5 bases to trimming and J lost 7 bases; unmatched junction nucleotides: 8. This CDR3 has 15 residues. Germline CDR1 reads MDHEN; CDR2 reads SYDVKM. The CDR3 coding sequence is TGTGCCAGCAGTCCAAACGGACTAGCGGGAGTAGAGCAGTACTTC. This codes for CASSPNGLAGVEQYF.

V is TRBV27 and J is TRBJ2-3; D perhaps matches TRBD1 (6 bases). The CDR3 has 14 residues. Per germline, CDR1 MNHEY and CDR2 SMNVEV (reference sequence). The ends were cut back, 4 bases at V and 7 bases at J, with 15 bases in the middle. CDR3 loop: CASSWGQEVHTQYF. The CDR3 nucleotides are TGTGCCAGCAGTTGGGGGCAGGAAGTACATACGCAGTATTTT.

For this clone: Other nucleotide sequences from this sample produce the same CDR3. The rearrangement uses TRBV30 and TRBJ2-3; D is possibly TRBD2 (6 bases). The germline V and J ends were trimmed by 0 bases and 3 bases, with 7 bases remaining between them. This CDR3 is 13 amino acids long. Germline CDR1 is GTSNPN and CDR2 is SVGIG (reference sequence). In DNA form, the CDR3 reads TGTGCCTGGAGTGTAGGAGGGACAGATACGCAGTATTTT. Protein product: CAWSVGGTDTQYF.

The rearrangement joins TRBV4-3 to TRBJ2-1, with 11 bases lining up with TRBD2. The junction had 3 bases not matched to a gene; V was cut back by 3 bases and J by 5 bases. Germline values: CDR1 LGHNA, CDR2 YSLEER. The CDR3 has 15 amino acids. This CDR3 reads CASSHGTSGNNEQFF. As DNA, the CDR3 is TGCGCCAGCAGCCACGGGACTAGCGGTAACAATGAGCAGTTCTTC.

In this sample, this clone turned up a few times. CDR3: CASSNPSGGMRNTEAFF. The DNA for the CDR3 is TGTGCCAGCTCAAACCCCTCGGGGGGGATGAGGAACACTGAAGCTTTCTTT. The chain is built from TRBV18 and TRBJ1-1, with D tentatively TRBD1 (5 bases). Trimming left V 5 bases short and J 1 base short, with 20 bases between. Germline V gene data show CDR1 as KGHSH and CDR2 as LQKENI. CDR3 length equals 17 residues.

This clone was found a few times. One end of the junction fails to match germline, which may point to a read error. The rearrangement links TRBV6-5 to TRBJ1-2; 7 bases agree with TRBD1. CDR3 length equals 12 residues. In germline, CDR1 is MNHEY, CDR2 SVGAGI. As DNA, the CDR3 is TGTGCCAGCAGTCGGACAGGCCACCAACCATACTTC. Translating gives CASSRTGHQPYF.

This clone was observed a few times. The chain links TRBV28 to TRBJ2-3, with 7 bases aligning to TRBD1. Trimming took 6 bases from V and 10 from J; bases not matched to a gene: 10. The germline V gene encodes CDR1 MDHEN and CDR2 SYDVKM. The CDR3 extends over 13 amino acids. The CDR3 sequence: CASRRQGNRAQYF. The CDR3 DNA reads TGTGCCAGCAGGAGACAGGGCAATCGGGCGCAGTATTTT.

This clone was observed a few times. The J gene is TRBJ1-1, the V gene TRBV7-9; D uncertain. The CDR3 spans 15 residues. Germline V lookup: CDR1 SEHNR, CDR2 FQNEAQ (reference sequence). V was trimmed by 3 bases and J by 4 bases, leaving 15 bases between them. As DNA, the CDR3 is TGTGCCAGCAGCTTGGCCCGTTTTGCGGTCACTGAAGCTTTCTTT. Translating it yields CASSLARFAVTEAFF.

The chain couples TRBV30 to TRBJ2-7; tentatively, D is TRBD1 (5 bases). CDR1 and CDR2 (germline): GTSNPN, SVGIG (reference sequence). Trimming removed 1 base from V and 4 bases from J, with 11 bases in between. The CDR3 runs to 13 residues. For the CDR3, the DNA is TGTGCCTGGAGTGGGTTAGGGGTTTACGAGCAGTACTTC. Protein sequence: CAWSGLGVYEQYF.

The chain has TRBV11-2 and TRBJ2-1; 9 nucleotides line up with TRBD2. Unmatched junction bases numbered 13, after V lost 2 bases and J lost 8 bases. The CDR3 length is 17 residues. Germline loops: CDR1 SGHAT, CDR2 FQNNGV. The CDR3: CASSLFLWREGRYEQFF. DNA for the CDR3: TGTGCCAGCAGCTTATTTTTGTGGCGGGAGGGCCGTTATGAGCAGTTCTTC.

This chain links TRBV19 with TRBJ2-1; 7 nucleotides match TRBD2. J gave up 12 bases and V 3 bases, and 14 bases lay outside the gene matches. The germline CDR1 and CDR2 sequences are LNHDA and SQIVND (reference sequence). The length of the CDR3 is 15 residues. The CDR3 bases are TGTGCCAGTAGTATTGGGGCGGGAGTTCTCGGGGGGCAGTTCTTC. This sequence encodes CASSIGAGVLGGQFF.

Only a few counts were recorded for this clone. The rearrangement joins TRBV5-4 to TRBJ2-7, with 7 bases fitting TRBD2. The CDR3 runs 15 residues. V was clipped by 0 bases and J by 3 bases; unmatched bases: 6. CDR1 and CDR2 from the germline V gene are SGHNT and YYREEE (reference sequence). CDR3 nucleotides: TGTGCCAGCAGCTTGGTGGCGGGAGCCGACTACGAGCAGTACTTC. Protein: CASSLVAGADYEQYF.

This clone has more than one count but fewer than ten. The J gene is TRBJ2-5, the V gene TRBV4-3; D perhaps matches TRBD1 (5 bases). The J call is doubtful: the DNA matches TRBJ2-7 better. This CDR3 is built from 14 residues. Germline CDR1 and CDR2: LGHNA and YSLEER. The CDR3 loop is CASSQDLQGYEQYF. CDR3 nucleotide sequence: TGCGCCAGCAGCCAAGATCTCCAGGGCTACGAGCAGTACTTC.

This clone was observed a few times. The rearrangement uses TRBV5-1 and TRBJ2-1; the D is unclear. V was trimmed by 2 bases and J by 4 bases, leaving 10 bases between them. Germline CDR1 reads SGHRS; CDR2 reads YFSETQ. The CDR3 runs to 14 residues. CDR3 amino acids: CASSLVTAYNEQFF. In DNA form, the CDR3 reads TGCGCCAGCAGCTTAGTAACAGCATACAATGAGCAGTTCTTC.

The chain is built from TRBV6-5 and TRBJ1-2; 8 bases fit TRBD1. V was clipped by 2 bases and J by 2 bases; unmatched bases: 7. Looked up from germline, CDR1 is MNHEY and CDR2 is SVGAGI. The CDR3 extends over 16 amino acids. The CDR3 reads CASSYGQGAENYGYTF. The CDR3 nucleotides are TGTGCCAGCAGTTACGGGCAGGGGGCTGAAAACTATGGCTACACCTTC.

This clone came up a few times. This rearrangement joins TRBV15 to TRBJ1-1, with 7 bases that match TRBD1. The V gene end was trimmed by 2 bases and the J gene end by 0 bases; junction bases not matched to a gene: 6. Per germline, CDR1 LNHNV and CDR2 YYDKDF (reference sequence). The CDR3 contains 16 residues. CDR3 in amino acids: CATSRTGTAMNTEAFF. CDR3 DNA sequence: TGTGCCACCAGCAGAACCGGGACAGCCATGAACACTGAAGCTTTCTTT.